The clone carrying this TCR beta chain has just a few counts. The record originates from a study of blood T cell repertoires in COVID-19. The CDR3 covers 15 residues. The J segment lost 9 bases and the V segment lost 1 base, leaving 7 bases of the junction unmatched. Germline loops: CDR1 MNHNS, CDR2 SASEGT. Clones were read by immunoSEQ multiplex PCR, and TCRdb kept only the in-frame ones, dropping some. The profile shows 95,000 to 150,000 clones, 65% to 80% of them singletons. The sample consisted of peripheral blood. This receptor was identified in a human donor with acute or convalescent COVID-19. The donor label of this sample is uncertain. The V call is TRBV6-1, the J call TRBJ2-1, with 9 bases matching TRBD2. The CDR3 DNA sequence: TGTGCCAGCAGTGAAGTTTGGGCGGGGGGGCCTGAGCAGTTCTTC. Its protein product is CASSEVWAGGPEQFF.